The clone carrying this TCR beta chain has at least ten counts. Its antigen remains unidentified. This sample was taken from a study of T cell repertoires in cytomegalovirus infection. Study at large: TCR beta signatures that were public indicated CMV infection and matching HLA type.

Each CDR3 protein is one row after TCRdb ran MiXCR on the reads. Of roughly 140,000 distinct CDR3 sequences listed, 23% are singletons. CDR1 and CDR2 (germline): MNHEY, SVGAGI. Trimming stripped 1 base from V and 2 bases from J, with 8 bases between. This CDR3 comprises 14 residues. Points from the study as a whole: Dominating the ex vivo response were HLA-C-restricted CMV-specific TCR beta clonotypes.

V is TRBV6-5 and J is TRBJ1-2; no definite D call. This TCR derives from a human donor in good health (CMV status not recorded). Some clones in this sample may be carry-over from other donors' samples. Sequencing was carried out using PBMCs. The CDR3 bases are TGTGCCAGCAGTTACTTTGGCGGAAACTATGGCTACACCTTC. This translates into CASSYFGGNYGYTF.